This is a list of T cell receptor beta chains from one sample in a study of T cell changes during pregnancy in multiple sclerosis. The protocol was immunoSEQ multiplex PCR, while the TCRdb copy is restricted to in-frame clones and leaves out a portion. Among under 25,000 clones listed, around nine tenths were seen once. Specimen: CD8+ T cells from peripheral blood mononuclear cells, collected in the first trimester of pregnancy. The receptor set was obtained from a female donor in good health, enrolled as a control in a pregnancy study. The CDR3 runs from the conserved cysteine through the conserved F or W. A D gene is named only where the DNA matches it firmly.

CDR3aa: CASSLLAGGDEQYF; j_gene: TRBJ2-7; v_gene: TRBV7-6; d_gene: TRBD2
CDR3aa: CASLGQYF; j_gene: TRBJ2-7; v_gene: TRBV28; d_gene: .
CDR3aa: CASSQDSASSYEQYF; j_gene: TRBJ2-7; v_gene: TRBV4-1; d_gene: .
CDR3aa: CAWSVRDSLYNEQFF; j_gene: TRBJ2-1; v_gene: TRBV30; d_gene: TRBD1
CDR3aa: CATWTGGNQPQHF; j_gene: TRBJ1-5; v_gene: TRBV6-5; d_gene: TRBD1
CDR3aa: CASSQMGGALSANTGELFF; j_gene: TRBJ2-2; v_gene: TRBV14; d_gene: .
CDR3aa: CASSLSGGLIGELFF; j_gene: TRBJ2-2; v_gene: TRBV28; d_gene: TRBD2
CDR3aa: CASSDPPDRGGIQYF; j_gene: TRBJ2-4; v_gene: TRBV25-1; d_gene: TRBD2
CDR3aa: CASSQDTGFSYEQYF; j_gene: TRBJ2-7; v_gene: TRBV14; d_gene: .
CDR3aa: CASSLGRNTGELFF; j_gene: TRBJ2-2; v_gene: TRBV11-2; d_gene: .
CDR3aa: CASSKDNREKGQPQHF; j_gene: TRBJ1-5; v_gene: TRBV21-1; d_gene: .
CDR3aa: CASRGDSTYEQYF; j_gene: TRBJ2-7; v_gene: TRBV7-2; d_gene: TRBD1
CDR3aa: CASSEVRGPTGELFF; j_gene: TRBJ2-2; v_gene: TRBV6-1; d_gene: TRBD1
CDR3aa: CASSFPMRGQGATDTQYF; j_gene: TRBJ2-3; v_gene: TRBV28; d_gene: TRBD1
CDR3aa: CASSLSGRKETQYF; j_gene: TRBJ2-5; v_gene: TRBV27; d_gene: .
CDR3aa: CASSIAGGLLYEQFF; j_gene: TRBJ2-1; v_gene: TRBV27; d_gene: TRBD2
CDR3aa: CASSHGTRNTGELFF; j_gene: TRBJ2-2; v_gene: TRBV4-2; d_gene: TRBD2
CDR3aa: CASSGQGLVTDTQYF; j_gene: TRBJ2-3; v_gene: TRBV27; d_gene: TRBD1
CDR3aa: CATSVRKTGNTEAFF; j_gene: TRBJ1-1; v_gene: TRBV15; d_gene: .
CDR3aa: CASSLDGLAGVSSYNEQFF; j_gene: TRBJ2-1; v_gene: TRBV5-5; d_gene: TRBD2
CDR3aa: CASSTQGANEQFF; j_gene: TRBJ2-1; v_gene: TRBV19; d_gene: TRBD1
CDR3aa: CASSTADRYPTDTQYF; j_gene: TRBJ2-3; v_gene: TRBV7-9; d_gene: TRBD1
CDR3aa: CASSPQTGVNTEAFF; j_gene: TRBJ1-1; v_gene: TRBV5-1; d_gene: TRBD1
CDR3aa: CASSLSGLLADLQETQYF; j_gene: TRBJ2-5; v_gene: TRBV27; d_gene: TRBD2
CDR3aa: CAWDSGTGRWNEQFF; j_gene: TRBJ2-1; v_gene: TRBV30; d_gene: TRBD1
CDR3aa: CASSQAVDRGYNEQFF; j_gene: TRBJ2-1; v_gene: TRBV4-2; d_gene: TRBD1
CDR3aa: CASSRAYEQYF; j_gene: TRBJ2-7; v_gene: TRBV5-6; d_gene: .
CDR3aa: CASSPSGGIYGYTF; j_gene: TRBJ1-2; v_gene: TRBV6-1; d_gene: TRBD1
CDR3aa: CASSLTDRRGKNIQYF; j_gene: TRBJ2-4; v_gene: TRBV7-9; d_gene: .
CDR3aa: CASSQGTGLNNEQFF; j_gene: TRBJ2-1; v_gene: TRBV4-3; d_gene: TRBD1
CDR3aa: CASSSSTGSGNIQYF; j_gene: TRBJ2-4; v_gene: TRBV7-8; d_gene: .
CDR3aa: CASSGGLGEQFF; j_gene: TRBJ2-1; v_gene: TRBV25-1; d_gene: .
CDR3aa: CASRSGGGRDEQFF; j_gene: TRBJ2-1; v_gene: TRBV7-6; d_gene: TRBD2
CDR3aa: CASSFYPGTDTQYF; j_gene: TRBJ2-3; v_gene: TRBV27; d_gene: .
CDR3aa: CASIIRPERGNTIYF; j_gene: TRBJ1-3; v_gene: TRBV21-1; d_gene: .
CDR3aa: CASSDVPGVESVGELFF; j_gene: TRBJ2-2; v_gene: TRBV10-1; d_gene: .
CDR3aa: CASTPGGYNEQFF; j_gene: TRBJ2-1; v_gene: TRBV27; d_gene: TRBD2
CDR3aa: CASSVGAGAENEQFF; j_gene: TRBJ2-1; v_gene: TRBV9; d_gene: TRBD2
CDR3aa: CASGPGATNEKLFF; j_gene: TRBJ1-4; v_gene: TRBV7-9; d_gene: .
CDR3aa: CASSLYGGSSGNTIYF; j_gene: TRBJ1-3; v_gene: TRBV28; d_gene: .
CDR3aa: CASSLAHEQFF; j_gene: TRBJ2-1; v_gene: TRBV7-9; d_gene: .
CDR3aa: CASSWSESNYGYTF; j_gene: TRBJ1-2; v_gene: TRBV19; d_gene: .
CDR3aa: CASRQGGEAFF; j_gene: TRBJ1-1; v_gene: TRBV19; d_gene: TRBD1
CDR3aa: CASSTGQASYEQYF; j_gene: TRBJ2-7; v_gene: TRBV7-9; d_gene: TRBD1
CDR3aa: CASSHRGGTDTQYF; j_gene: TRBJ2-3; v_gene: TRBV4-1; d_gene: TRBD2
CDR3aa: CASSVSGGGDTQYF; j_gene: TRBJ2-3; v_gene: TRBV14; d_gene: TRBD2
CDR3aa: CASSEQGEAGELFF; j_gene: TRBJ2-2; v_gene: TRBV6-1; d_gene: TRBD1
CDR3aa: CASSSGTSFETYSYNEQFF; j_gene: TRBJ2-1; v_gene: TRBV5-1; d_gene: .
CDR3aa: CASSTEDRGPLYEQYF; j_gene: TRBJ2-7; v_gene: TRBV19; d_gene: TRBD1
CDR3aa: CASSPPGTGTIMKEKLFF; j_gene: TRBJ1-4; v_gene: TRBV18; d_gene: TRBD1
CDR3aa: CASSYFTGEHTQYF; j_gene: TRBJ2-3; v_gene: TRBV6-5; d_gene: .
CDR3aa: CATRGTGGSHEQYF; j_gene: TRBJ2-7; v_gene: TRBV28; d_gene: TRBD2
CDR3aa: CASSSTSSLQETQYF; j_gene: TRBJ2-5; v_gene: TRBV27; d_gene: .